These 24 T cell receptor beta chains share one sample of origin, sequenced in a study of OX40 agonist ivuxolimab in advanced cancers. Generated by immunoSEQ multiplex PCR, the TCRdb table keeps only in-frame clones and is missing some. Of about 64,000 clones listed, about four fifths are singletons. Sequencing was performed on CD4+ or CD8+ T cells sorted from blood, taken in a trial of the OX40 agonist ivuxolimab. The receptors shown here come from an adult with an advanced solid tumor such as melanoma, head and neck, liver or kidney cancer.

The chain joins TRBV18 to TRBJ1-1; a weak D match, TRBD1 (5 bases). The CDR3 has 14 residues. The V gene's germline CDR1 is KGHSH and CDR2 LQKENI. V gave up 9 bases and J gave up 5 bases, with 19 bases separating them. The CDR3 is CASSTQGFLTEAFF. In DNA, the CDR3 is TGTGCCAGTTCTACTCAGGGTTTTTTGACTGAAGCTTTCTTT.

This clone has just one count. The chain links TRBV6-6 to TRBJ2-3, with D tentatively TRBD2 (6 bases). The CDR3 has 15 amino acids. V lost 4 bases to trimming and J lost 3 bases, with 14 bases between them. Germline lookup yields CDR1 MNHNY and CDR2 SVGAGI (reference sequence). CDR3 protein: CASSSPGVVTDTQYF. The CDR3 nucleotides read TGTGCCAGCAGTTCACCGGGAGTAGTTACAGATACGCAGTATTTT.

The rearrangement uses TRBV7-7 and TRBJ1-1; D unresolved. V lost 5 bases to trimming and J lost 0 bases, with 7 bases between them. Germline values: CDR1 SSHAT, CDR2 FNYEAQ (reference sequence). The CDR3 length is 13 residues. The CDR3, as DNA: TGTGCCAGCAGCCCCCAACTGAACACTGAAGCTTTCTTT. Its translation is CASSPQLNTEAFF.

This chain uses TRBV5-1 with TRBJ2-5, with 8 bases aligning to TRBD1. J was trimmed by 5 bases and V by 3 bases; bases with no gene match: 9. The germline V gene has CDR1 SGHRS and CDR2 YFSETQ. The CDR3 contains 15 residues. The CDR3 bases are TGCGCCAGCAGCTCCGCCACAGGGGGATCGGAGACCCAGTACTTC. Its protein product is CASSSATGGSETQYF.

The chain couples TRBV9 to TRBJ2-5; 7 bases map to TRBD1. In germline, CDR1 is SGDLS, CDR2 YYNGEE. This CDR3 contains 15 residues. With V trimmed by 4 bases and J by 2 bases, 8 bases remained unmatched. The CDR3 sequence is CASSPRTGGQETQYF. DNA of the CDR3: TGTGCCAGCAGCCCCCGGACAGGTGGTCAAGAGACCCAGTACTTC.

This chain joins TRBV5-4 and TRBJ2-7, with TRBD2 matching 14 bases. Germline values: CDR1 SGHNT, CDR2 YYREEE (reference sequence). V shed 5 bases, J shed 4 bases, and the junction held 8 bases outside the gene matches. The CDR3 totals 16 residues. The CDR3 loop reads CASSSGLAGAAYEQYF. CDR3 DNA: TGTGCCAGCAGTTCGGGACTAGCGGGGGCAGCGTACGAGCAGTACTTC.

The rearrangement uses TRBV12-5 and TRBJ2-3, with no clear D. The V end lost 3 bases, the J end lost 5 bases, and 15 bases lay between the germline ends. The CDR3 totals 15 residues. Germline V gene lookup returns CDR1 LGHNT and CDR2 FRNRAP. CDR3: CASGLWLGVGDTQYF. The CDR3 bases are TGTGCTAGTGGTTTATGGTTAGGAGTCGGAGATACGCAGTATTTT.

This chain connects TRBV7-8 to TRBJ1-2; the match to TRBD1 covers 8 bases. The V and J ends lost 2 bases and 4 bases, in that order; junction bases with no gene match: 6. CDR1 SGHVS and CDR2 FQNEAQ come from the germline V gene. The CDR3 has 15 residues. CDR3 sequence reads: CASSLSGGESYGYTF. CDR3 nucleotides: TGTGCCAGCAGCTTATCAGGGGGCGAGTCCTATGGCTACACCTTC. The variable domain in full, with the rest retrieved from reference TRBV7-8 and TRBJ1-2, is GAGVSQSPRYKVAKRGQDVALRCDPISGHVSLFWYQQALGQGPEFLTYFQNEAQLDKSGLPSDRFFAERPEGSVSTLKIQRTQQEDSAVYLCASSLSGGESYGYTFGSGTRLTVV.

The gene calls are TRBV29-1 and TRBJ2-5; D remains ambiguous. V lost 5 bases, J lost 3 bases, and 13 bases lay in between. The CDR3 length is 13 residues. The germline gives CDR1 SQVTM, CDR2 ANQGSEA. CDR3 residues: CSVSSRLKETQYF. CDR3 bases: TGCAGCGTTTCTAGTCGGCTAAAAGAGACCCAGTACTTC.

The chain carries TRBV7-9 and TRBJ2-5; TRBD1 might be the D (6 bases). V gave up 5 bases and J gave up 4 bases, with 8 bases separating them. This CDR3 spans 12 amino acids. The germline V gene has CDR1 SEHNR and CDR2 FQNEAQ (reference sequence). DNA for the CDR3: TGTGCCAGCAGCCCAGGGGTAGAGACCCAGTACTTC. It encodes CASSPGVETQYF. Using reference TRBV7-9 and TRBJ2-5 for the parts outside the CDR3, the full variable domain is DTGVSQNPRHKITKRGQNVTFRCDPISEHNRLYWYRQTLGQGPEFLTYFQNEAQLEKSRLLSDRFSAERPKGSFSTLEIQRTEQGDSAMYLCASSPGVETQYFGPGTRLLVL.

This clone was seen once. The CDR3 DNA reads TGCGCCAGCAGCCCCGAATCCAACAGGGGCTATGGCTACACCTTC. Translated, it gives CASSPESNRGYGYTF. This chain connects TRBV4-3 to TRBJ1-2; 7 positions match TRBD1. Germline values: CDR1 LGHNA, CDR2 YSLEER. The J segment lost 4 bases and the V segment lost 4 bases, leaving 9 bases of the junction unmatched. The CDR3 spans 15 residues.

V is TRBV7-9 and J is TRBJ2-5, with 10 bases identical to TRBD2. J was trimmed by 3 bases and V by 5 bases; bases with no gene match: 9. Germline CDR1 reads SEHNR; CDR2 reads FQNEAQ (reference sequence). This CDR3 is built from 16 residues. CDR3 region: CASSTGLAELEETQYF. DNA of the CDR3: TGTGCCAGCAGCACCGGACTAGCGGAACTTGAAGAGACCCAGTACTTC. Full variable domain (missing parts from reference TRBV7-9 and TRBJ2-5): DTGVSQNPRHKITKRGQNVTFRCDPISEHNRLYWYRQTLGQGPEFLTYFQNEAQLEKSRLLSDRFSAERPKGSFSTLEIQRTEQGDSAMYLCASSTGLAELEETQYFGPGTRLLVL.

The V and J genes are TRBV7-2 and TRBJ2-1; D assignment may be TRBD1 or TRBD2 (5 bases each). V lost 5 bases and J 6 bases, leaving 20 bases between the germline ends. The CDR3 totals 16 residues. CDR1 is SGHTA and CDR2 is FQGNSA in the germline V gene. The CDR3 DNA reads as TGTGCCAGCAGCCCACCGGGGCCCACCTGGACCAATGAGCAGTTCTTC. This encodes CASSPPGPTWTNEQFF.

This chain uses TRBV5-4 with TRBJ2-1, with a tentative D call TRBD2 (7 bases). The CDR3 has 13 residues. Trimming took off 4 bases at V and 4 bases at J, with 9 bases between the two ends. Germline CDR1 SGHNT, CDR2 YYREEE (reference sequence). The CDR3 sequence: CASSRGGYNEQFF. The DNA for the CDR3 is TGTGCCAGCAGCAGGGGGGGGTACAATGAGCAGTTCTTC. Based on the CDR3 plus reference TRBV5-4 and TRBJ2-1, the full variable domain is ETGVTQSPTHLIKTRGQQVTLRCSSQSGHNTVSWYQQALGQGPQFIFQYYREEENGRGNFPPRFSGLQFPNYSSELNVNALELDDSALYLCASSRGGYNEQFFGPGTRLTVL.

By its share, this clone is medium-sized. The V and J genes are TRBV30 and TRBJ2-7, with TRBD2 matching 9 bases. The ends lost 3 bases at V and 0 bases at J; junction bases unmatched: 6. Germline-derived CDR1 and CDR2 are GTSNPN and SVGIG (reference sequence). The CDR3 is 15 residues long. The CDR3 is CAWSPSGDPSYEQYF. The CDR3 DNA reads TGTGCCTGGAGCCCTAGCGGGGATCCCTCCTACGAGCAGTACTTC.

Points on this clone: The same CDR3 also results from other DNA sequences found in this sample. V is TRBV18 and J is TRBJ1-3, with 8 bases aligning to TRBD1. CDR1 is KGHSH, CDR2 LQKENI, per germline. J lost 1 base, V lost 2 bases, and 1 base had no gene match. This CDR3 contains 15 residues. The CDR3 reads CASSPGQGSGNTIYF. For the CDR3, the DNA is TGTGCCAGCTCACCAGGACAGGGTTCTGGAAACACCATATATTTT.

This chain joins TRBV6-6 and TRBJ2-5; 7 bases line up with TRBD1. Germline CDR1 is MNHNY and CDR2 is SVGAGI (reference sequence). V lost 3 bases and J lost 4; bases outside the gene matches: 2. This CDR3 spans 13 amino acids. In DNA form, the CDR3 reads TGTGCCAGCAGTTATAGGGGGCCAGAGACCCAGTACTTC. This codes for CASSYRGPETQYF.

The J gene is TRBJ1-1, the V gene TRBV5-1; a possible D gene is TRBD1 (5 bases). Trimming stripped 4 bases from V and 8 bases from J, with 9 bases between. The CDR3 has 11 residues. Germline V gene sequence: CDR1 SGHRS, CDR2 YFSETQ. Here the CDR3 reads CASSDRSEAFF. The CDR3 DNA follows: TGCGCCAGCAGCGACAGAAGCGAAGCTTTCTTT.

The chain couples TRBV7-3 to TRBJ2-5; the D gene is possibly TRBD2 (5 bases). There are 15 residues in the CDR3. V lost 5 bases to trimming and J lost 1 base, with 14 bases between them. Germline CDR1 and CDR2: SGHTA and FQGTGA. This chain's CDR3 is CASSPTGVVQETQYF. CDR3 DNA sequence: TGTGCCAGCAGCCCCACCGGGGTGGTCCAAGAGACCCAGTACTTC. Using reference TRBV7-3 and TRBJ2-5 for the parts outside the CDR3, the full variable domain is GAGVSQTPSNKVTEKGKYVELRCDPISGHTALYWYRQSLGQGPEFLIYFQGTGAADDSGLPNDRFFAVRPEGSVSTLKIQRTERGDSAVYLCASSPTGVVQETQYFGPGTRLLVL.

This clone was found a few times. Here the CDR3 DNA reads TGTGCCAGCACCCCAGGCGGGAGTAGCTCCTACAATGAGCAGTTCTTC. Its translation: CASTPGGSSSYNEQFF. The J gene is TRBJ2-1, the V gene TRBV11-3; the match to TRBD2 covers 7 bases. CDR1 is SGHNT, CDR2 YENEEA, per germline. V was pared by 7 bases and J by 0 bases, with 9 bases of the junction left unmatched. This CDR3 is 16 amino acids long.

This clone was observed a handful of times. V and J are TRBV30 and TRBJ1-1; a weak D match, TRBD1 (5 bases). From germline, CDR1 is GTSNPN and CDR2 SVGIG (reference sequence). V gave up 4 bases and J gave up 1 base, with 13 bases separating them. The CDR3 sequence is 14 residues long. CDR3 nucleotides: TGTGCCTGGACCCCAGGGTTACCGAACACTGAAGCTTTCTTT. Translating gives CAWTPGLPNTEAFF.

This rearrangement joins TRBV5-6 to TRBJ2-7; 8 bases line up with TRBD2. The CDR3 has 15 residues. CDR1 SGHDT and CDR2 YYEEEE come from the germline V gene. The V gene end was trimmed by 0 bases and the J gene end by 4 bases; junction bases not matched to a gene: 6. Here the CDR3 DNA reads TGTGCCAGCAGCTTGGGACTAGCGCCTACGTACGAGCAGTACTTC. This encodes CASSLGLAPTYEQYF.

The table lists this clone with a count of one. V and J are TRBV11-3 and TRBJ1-1, with a tentative D call TRBD1 (5 bases). V was trimmed by 1 base and J by 7 bases, leaving 10 bases between them. The V gene's germline CDR1 is SGHNT and CDR2 YENEEA. The CDR3 sequence is 13 residues long. CDR3 residues: CASSLAGVGEAFF. The CDR3 coding sequence is TGTGCCAGCAGCTTAGCGGGGGTTGGTGAAGCTTTCTTT. Full variable domain (remainder filled in from reference TRBV11-3 and TRBJ1-1): EAGVVQSPRYKIIEKKQPVAFWCNPISGHNTLYWYLQNLGQGPELLIRYENEEAVDDSQLPKDRFSAERLKGVDSTLKIQPAELGDSAVYLCASSLAGVGEAFFGQGTRLTVV.

The chain carries TRBV27 and TRBJ2-7; D is perhaps TRBD1 or TRBD2 (6 bases each). V gave up 3 bases and J gave up 7 bases, with 19 bases separating them. Germline values: CDR1 MNHEY, CDR2 SMNVEV (reference sequence). The CDR3 has 15 amino acids. CDR3 sequence (DNA): TGTGCCAGCAGTTTGGGGGGCCTTATTCAGGAAGAGCAGTACTTC. It encodes CASSLGGLIQEEQYF.